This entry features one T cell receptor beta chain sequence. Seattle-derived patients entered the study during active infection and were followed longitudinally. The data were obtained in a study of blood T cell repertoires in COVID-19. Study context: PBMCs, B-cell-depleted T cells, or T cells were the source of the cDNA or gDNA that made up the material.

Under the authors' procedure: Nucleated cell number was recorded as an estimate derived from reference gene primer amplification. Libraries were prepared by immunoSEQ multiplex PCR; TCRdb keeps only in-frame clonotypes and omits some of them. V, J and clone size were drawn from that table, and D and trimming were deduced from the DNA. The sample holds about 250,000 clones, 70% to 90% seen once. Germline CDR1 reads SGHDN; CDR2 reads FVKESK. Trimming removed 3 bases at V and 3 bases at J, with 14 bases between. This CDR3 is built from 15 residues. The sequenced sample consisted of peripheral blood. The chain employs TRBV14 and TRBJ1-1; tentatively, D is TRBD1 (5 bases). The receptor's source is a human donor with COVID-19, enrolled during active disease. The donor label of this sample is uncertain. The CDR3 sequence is CASSQSGIFDTEAFF. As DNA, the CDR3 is TGTGCCAGCAGCCAGTCAGGGATTTTCGACACTGAAGCTTTCTTT.